This T cell receptor beta chain stems from a study of T cell responses to AZD1222 COVID-19 vaccine. Method: immunoSEQ multiplex PCR; TCRdb's copy keeps in-frame clones and lacks some. The data contain about 130,000 clones, approximately 94% of them singletons. This receptor was obtained from an adult in good health. The material was peripheral blood, obtained on day 0 of AZD1222 vaccination.

DNA for the CDR3: TGCGCCAGCAGCCAACCCAAGACCGCCGGGGAGCTGTTTTTT. Its translation: CASSQPKTAGELFF. The chain recombines TRBV4-1 with TRBJ2-2; D unclear. V lost 2 bases and J lost 6, with 10 bases in between. The CDR3 length is 14 residues. The germline V gene has CDR1 MGHRA and CDR2 YSYEKL.